These T cell receptor beta chains were read from a single sample in a study of T cell repertoires in cytomegalovirus infection. Via MiXCR, TCRdb re-called the reads, giving one row per CDR3 protein. Of 350,000 to 500,000 distinct CDR3 sequences listed, 25% to 40% are singletons. The sample was PBMCs. The receptors shown here come from a human donor in good health (CMV status not recorded). Some clones in this sample may be carry-over from other donors' samples. Both conserved end residues are part of each CDR3. Each record gives: CDR3 DNA, CDR3 protein, clone size, D gene, V gene, J gene. The D gene is left open where the match is weak. Clone size appears in some rows only: once, few, many, or a class for an expanded clone.

DNA: TGTGCCAGCAGCCGGTGGCGCCCCAGAGATAATTCACCCCTCCACTTT
CDR3: CASSRWRPRDNSPLHF
size: many
D: NA
V: TRBV7-2
J: TRBJ1-6

DNA: TGTGCCAGCAGCTCAAGGGGAAGCCTCTCTGGGGCCAACGTCCTGACTTTC
CDR3: CASSSRGSLSGANVLTF
size: many
D: NA
V: TRBV7-2
J: TRBJ2-6

DNA: TGTGCCATTGGACAGGGGAGCTACGAGCAGTACTTC
CDR3: CAIGQGSYEQYF
size: NA
D: TRBD1
V: TRBV2
J: TRBJ2-7

DNA: TGTGCCAGCAGTTACTCGATACAGGGCCAGACCCAGTACTTC
CDR3: CASSYSIQGQTQYF
size: NA
D: NA
V: TRBV6-2/TRBV6-3
J: TRBJ2-5

DNA: TGTGCCAGCAGCGGGACAGGGGGGGACACCGGGGAGCTGTTTTTT
CDR3: CASSGTGGDTGELFF
size: many
D: TRBD1
V: TRBV7-2
J: TRBJ2-2

DNA: TGTGCCAGCAGCTTAGAGGCTGGTTTGGGAGGAAACACCATATATTTT
CDR3: CASSLEAGLGGNTIYF
size: NA
D: NA
V: TRBV7-4
J: TRBJ1-3

DNA: TGTGCCAGCAGCTACGGGACAGGGATCGGAGCTTTCTTT
CDR3: CASSYGTGIGAFF
size: many
D: TRBD1
V: TRBV7-2
J: TRBJ1-1

DNA: TGTGCCAGCAGCGACGACGCCTGGAACACTGAAGCTTTCTTT
CDR3: CASSDDAWNTEAFF
size: NA
D: NA
V: TRBV5-6
J: TRBJ1-1

DNA: TGCAGTGCTAGAGGACCTTGGGAGCGGGGGGCTGGCGGGGAGCTGTTTTTT
CDR3: CSARGPWERGAGGELFF
size: few
D: TRBD2
V: TRBV20-1
J: TRBJ2-2

DNA: TGTGCCAGCAGTGAAGACAGCTCCTATGGCTACACCTTC
CDR3: CASSEDSSYGYTF
size: NA
D: NA
V: TRBV6-1
J: TRBJ1-2

DNA: TGTGCCAGCAGTTTATGGAATGGGTCTGGGGCTGAAGCTTTCTTT
CDR3: CASSLWNGSGAEAFF
size: few
D: NA
V: TRBV12-3/TRBV12-4
J: TRBJ1-1